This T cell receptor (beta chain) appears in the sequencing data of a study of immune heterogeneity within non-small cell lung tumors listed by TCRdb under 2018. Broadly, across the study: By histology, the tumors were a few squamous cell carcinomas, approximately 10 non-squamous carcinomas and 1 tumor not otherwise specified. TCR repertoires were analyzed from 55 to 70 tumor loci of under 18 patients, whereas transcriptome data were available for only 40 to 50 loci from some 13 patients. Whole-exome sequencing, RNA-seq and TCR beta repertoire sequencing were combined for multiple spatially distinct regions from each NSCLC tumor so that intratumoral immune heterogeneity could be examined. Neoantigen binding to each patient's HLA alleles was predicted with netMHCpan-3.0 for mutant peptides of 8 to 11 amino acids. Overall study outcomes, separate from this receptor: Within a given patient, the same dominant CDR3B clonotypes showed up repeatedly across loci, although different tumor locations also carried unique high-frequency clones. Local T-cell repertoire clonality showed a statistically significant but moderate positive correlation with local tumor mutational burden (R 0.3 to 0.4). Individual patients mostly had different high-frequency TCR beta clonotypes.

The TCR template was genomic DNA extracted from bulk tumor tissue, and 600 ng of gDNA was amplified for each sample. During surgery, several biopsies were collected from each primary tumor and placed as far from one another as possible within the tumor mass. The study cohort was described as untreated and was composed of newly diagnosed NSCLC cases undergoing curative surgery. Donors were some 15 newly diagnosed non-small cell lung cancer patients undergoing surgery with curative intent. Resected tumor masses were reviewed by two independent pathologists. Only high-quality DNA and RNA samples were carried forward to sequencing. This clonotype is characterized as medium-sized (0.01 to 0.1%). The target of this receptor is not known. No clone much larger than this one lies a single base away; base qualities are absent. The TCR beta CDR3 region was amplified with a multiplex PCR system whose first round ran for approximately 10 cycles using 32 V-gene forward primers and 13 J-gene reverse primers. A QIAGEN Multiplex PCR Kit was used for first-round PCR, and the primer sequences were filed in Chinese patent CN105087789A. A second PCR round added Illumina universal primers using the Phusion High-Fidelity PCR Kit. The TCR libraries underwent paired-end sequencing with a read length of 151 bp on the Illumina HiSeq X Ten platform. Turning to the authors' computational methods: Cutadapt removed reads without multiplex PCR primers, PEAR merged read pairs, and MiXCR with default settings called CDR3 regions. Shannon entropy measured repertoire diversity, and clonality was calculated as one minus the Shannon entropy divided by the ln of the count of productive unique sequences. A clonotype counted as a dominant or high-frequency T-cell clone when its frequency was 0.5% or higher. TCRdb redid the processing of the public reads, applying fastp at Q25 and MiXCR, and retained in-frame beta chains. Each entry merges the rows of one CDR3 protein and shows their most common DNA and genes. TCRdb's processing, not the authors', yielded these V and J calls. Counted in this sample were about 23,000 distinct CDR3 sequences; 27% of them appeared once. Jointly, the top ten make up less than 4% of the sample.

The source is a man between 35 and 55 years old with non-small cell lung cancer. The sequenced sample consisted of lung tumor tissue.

The CDR3 region has the sequence CASRLAGDGYEQYF. Read as DNA, the sequence is TGTGCCAGCAGGCTAGCGGGAGATGGCTACGAGCAGTACTTC. The chain was built from TRBV27 and TRBJ2-7, and 10 bases in between align with TRBD2. The CDR3 runs 14 residues from the cysteine to the phenylalanine. Kept here is only the CDR3 DNA, which spans 42 bases and is read in frame from base 1. CDR1 and CDR2 (MNHEY, SMNVEV) derive from the germline V gene (reference sequence). V is trimmed back by 6 bases and J by 3 bases, and the junction contains 5 bases that no gene match accounts for.